Detailed here is one TCR beta chain. The antigen is unknown. This entry is derived from a study of shared clonotypes between healthy human individuals. Germline CDR1 reads KGHSH; CDR2 reads LQKENI. CDR3 size: 15 residues. V lost 5 bases and J lost 0; bases outside the gene matches: 6. Findings and caveats of the study: Clonotypes shared by all four donors outscored non-shared clonotypes in generation probability. Of the naive CD4 clonotypes, approximately 5% were shared across several donors.

Measured with immunoSEQ multiplex PCR; TCRdb has only the in-frame clones, and not every one. The sample has some 500,000 clones, 90% to 97% seen once. V and J are TRBV18 and TRBJ2-7, with 8 bases aligning to TRBD1. The sequence was collected from a woman younger than 45 in good health. The sequencing input was naive CD4+ T cells sorted from blood. Subset defined: CD45RA+ positively selected. The CDR3 reads CASSSQGEGSYEQYF. For the CDR3, the DNA is TGTGCCAGCTCATCACAGGGGGAAGGCTCCTACGAGCAGTACTTC.